The next 3 T cell receptor beta chains were all read from a single sample in a study of OX40 agonist ivuxolimab in advanced cancers. Sequencing used immunoSEQ multiplex PCR; TCRdb keeps in-frame clones, though not all of them. In the table there are around 66,000 clones, about nine tenths of which are singletons. Sample: CD4+ or CD8+ T cells sorted from blood, taken in a trial of the OX40 agonist ivuxolimab. Every receptor here comes from an adult with an advanced solid tumor such as melanoma, head and neck, liver or kidney cancer.

The chain combines TRBV11-2 with TRBJ2-7; a possible D gene is TRBD1 (5 bases). Per germline, CDR1 SGHAT and CDR2 FQNNGV. V was clipped by 3 bases and J by 2 bases, with 14 bases between them. The CDR3 contains 15 residues. CDR3 sequence reads: CASSFWQGATYEQYF. The CDR3 coding sequence is TGTGCCAGCAGCTTTTGGCAAGGGGCTACCTACGAGCAGTACTTC.

This clone was detected only once. V is TRBV7-8 and J is TRBJ2-3; D remains unclear. The CDR3 extends over 11 amino acids. V lost 2 bases and J 3 bases, leaving 0 bases between the germline ends. CDR1 and CDR2 (germline): SGHVS, FQNEAQ. CDR3: CASSLTDTQYF. CDR3 sequence (DNA): TGTGCCAGCAGCTTAACAGATACGCAGTATTTT.

The rearrangement links TRBV5-6 to TRBJ1-5; D not resolved. Trimming left V 0 bases short and J 2 bases short, with 9 bases between. The CDR3 loop spans 15 amino acids. Germline V gene sequence: CDR1 SGHDT, CDR2 YYEEEE. The CDR3 nucleotides read TGTGCCAGCAGCTTGGGGGAAAGAGGCAATCAGCCCCAGCATTTT. Its translation: CASSLGERGNQPQHF.